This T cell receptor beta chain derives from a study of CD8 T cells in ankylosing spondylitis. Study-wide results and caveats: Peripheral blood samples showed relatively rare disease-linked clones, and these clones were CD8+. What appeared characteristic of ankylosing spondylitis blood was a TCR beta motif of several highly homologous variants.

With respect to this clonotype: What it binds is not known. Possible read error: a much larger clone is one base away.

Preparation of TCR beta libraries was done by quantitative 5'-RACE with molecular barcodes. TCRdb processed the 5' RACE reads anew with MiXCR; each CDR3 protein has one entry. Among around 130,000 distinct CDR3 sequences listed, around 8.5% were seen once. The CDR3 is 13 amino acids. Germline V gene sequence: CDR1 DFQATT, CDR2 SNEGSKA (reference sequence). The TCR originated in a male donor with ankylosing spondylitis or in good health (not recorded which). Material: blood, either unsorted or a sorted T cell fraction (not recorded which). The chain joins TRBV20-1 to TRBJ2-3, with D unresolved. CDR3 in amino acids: CSADIGRTDPQYF. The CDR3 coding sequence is TGCAGTGCTGATATTGGGCGCACAGATCCGCAGTATTTT.